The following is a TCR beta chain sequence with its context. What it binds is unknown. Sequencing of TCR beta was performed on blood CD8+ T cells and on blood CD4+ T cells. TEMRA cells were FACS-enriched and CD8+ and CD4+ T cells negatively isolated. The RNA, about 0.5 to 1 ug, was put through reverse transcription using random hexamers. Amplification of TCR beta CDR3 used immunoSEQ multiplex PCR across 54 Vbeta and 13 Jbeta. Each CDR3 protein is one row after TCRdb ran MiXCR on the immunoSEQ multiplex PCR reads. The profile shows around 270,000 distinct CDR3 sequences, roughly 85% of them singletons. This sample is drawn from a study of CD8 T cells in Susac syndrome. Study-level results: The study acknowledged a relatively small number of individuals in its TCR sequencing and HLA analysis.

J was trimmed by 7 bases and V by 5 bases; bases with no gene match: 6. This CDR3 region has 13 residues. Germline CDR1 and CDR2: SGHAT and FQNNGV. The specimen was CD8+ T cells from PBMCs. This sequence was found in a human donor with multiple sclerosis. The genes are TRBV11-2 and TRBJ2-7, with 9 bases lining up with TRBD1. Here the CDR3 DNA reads TGTGCCAGCAGCCCGGGACAGGGTAAAGAGCAGTACTTC. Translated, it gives CASSPGQGKEQYF.